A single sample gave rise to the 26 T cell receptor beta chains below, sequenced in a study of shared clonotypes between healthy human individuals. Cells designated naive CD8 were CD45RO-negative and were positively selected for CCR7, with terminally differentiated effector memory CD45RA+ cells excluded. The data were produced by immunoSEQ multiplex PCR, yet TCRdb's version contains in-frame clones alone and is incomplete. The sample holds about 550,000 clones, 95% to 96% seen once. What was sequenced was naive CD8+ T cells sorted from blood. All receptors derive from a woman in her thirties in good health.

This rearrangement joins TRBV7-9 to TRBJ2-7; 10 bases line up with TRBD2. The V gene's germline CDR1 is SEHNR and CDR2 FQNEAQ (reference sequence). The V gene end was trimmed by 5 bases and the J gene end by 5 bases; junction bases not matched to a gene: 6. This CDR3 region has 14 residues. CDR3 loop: CASSTSGRVDEQYF. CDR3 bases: TGTGCCAGCAGCACCAGCGGGAGGGTAGACGAGCAGTACTTC.

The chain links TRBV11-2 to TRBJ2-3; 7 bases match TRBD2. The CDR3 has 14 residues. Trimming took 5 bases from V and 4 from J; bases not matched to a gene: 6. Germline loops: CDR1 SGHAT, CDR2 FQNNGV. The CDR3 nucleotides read TGTGCCAGCAGCACACGACTAGCTCCAGATACGCAGTATTTT. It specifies CASSTRLAPDTQYF.

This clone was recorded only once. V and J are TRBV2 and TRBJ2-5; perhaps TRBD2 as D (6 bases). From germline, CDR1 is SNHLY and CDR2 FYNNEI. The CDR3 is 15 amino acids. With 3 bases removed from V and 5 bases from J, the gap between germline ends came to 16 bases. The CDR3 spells CASSEGGGPWETQYF. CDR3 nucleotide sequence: TGTGCCAGCAGTGAGGGGGGAGGCCCTTGGGAGACCCAGTACTTC.

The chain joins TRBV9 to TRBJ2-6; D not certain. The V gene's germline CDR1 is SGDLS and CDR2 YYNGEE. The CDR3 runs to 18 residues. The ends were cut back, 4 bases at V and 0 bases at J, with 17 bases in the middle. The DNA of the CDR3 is TGTGCCAGCAGCCCCCGTTTCGGATTCCTCTCTGGGGCCAACGTCCTGACTTTC. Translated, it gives CASSPRFGFLSGANVLTF.

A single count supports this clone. The CDR3 sequence: CASSLGLAGVEQYF. CDR3 nucleotide sequence: TGCGCCAGCAGCCTCGGACTAGCGGGTGTCGAGCAGTACTTC. This chain uses TRBV4-1 with TRBJ2-7; 11 nucleotides align to TRBD2. CDR1 and CDR2 from the germline V gene are MGHRA and YSYEKL. The CDR3 consists of 14 residues. V was pared by 4 bases and J by 6 bases, with 5 bases of the junction left unmatched.

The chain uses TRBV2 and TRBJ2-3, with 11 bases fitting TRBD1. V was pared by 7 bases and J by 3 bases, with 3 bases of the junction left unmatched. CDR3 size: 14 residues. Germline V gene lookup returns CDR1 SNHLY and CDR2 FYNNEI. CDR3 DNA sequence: TGTGCCAGCACCGGACAGGGGGCAACAGATACGCAGTATTTT. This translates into CASTGQGATDTQYF.

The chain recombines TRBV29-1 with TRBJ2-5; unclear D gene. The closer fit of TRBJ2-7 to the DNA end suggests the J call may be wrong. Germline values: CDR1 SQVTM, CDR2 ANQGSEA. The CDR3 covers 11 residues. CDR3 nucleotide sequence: TGCAGCGTTGTTAAAGCTTACGAGCAGTACTTC. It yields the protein CSVVKAYEQYF.

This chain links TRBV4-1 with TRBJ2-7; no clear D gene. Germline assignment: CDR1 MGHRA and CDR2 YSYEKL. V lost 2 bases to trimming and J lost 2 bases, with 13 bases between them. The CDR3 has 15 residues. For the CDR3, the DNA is TGCGCCAGCAGCCAATTATTGGCTAGTACCTACGAGCAGTACTTC. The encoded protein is CASSQLLASTYEQYF.

CDR3 DNA: TGTGCCAGCAGGGGTGCCGGCCTTAACTATGGCTACACCTTC. Amino acid sequence: CASRGAGLNYGYTF. This sequence joins TRBV25-1 and TRBJ1-2; no definite D call. The germline V gene has CDR1 MGHDK and CDR2 SYGVNS. The CDR3 is 14 residues long. The V gene lost 6 bases and the J gene lost 1 base, with 12 bases spanning the gap.

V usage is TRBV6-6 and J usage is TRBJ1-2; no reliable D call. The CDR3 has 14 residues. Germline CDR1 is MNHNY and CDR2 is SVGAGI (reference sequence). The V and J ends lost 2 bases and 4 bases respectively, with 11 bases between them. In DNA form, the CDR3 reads TGTGCCAGCAGTTACGTATCGCAGCCCTATGGCTACACCTTC. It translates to CASSYVSQPYGYTF.

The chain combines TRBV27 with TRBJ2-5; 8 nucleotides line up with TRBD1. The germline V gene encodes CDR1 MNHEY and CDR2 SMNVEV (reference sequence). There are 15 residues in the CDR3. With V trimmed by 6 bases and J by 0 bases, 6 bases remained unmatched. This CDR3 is CASSQRTGYQETQYF. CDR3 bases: TGTGCCAGCAGCCAAAGGACAGGGTACCAAGAGACCCAGTACTTC.

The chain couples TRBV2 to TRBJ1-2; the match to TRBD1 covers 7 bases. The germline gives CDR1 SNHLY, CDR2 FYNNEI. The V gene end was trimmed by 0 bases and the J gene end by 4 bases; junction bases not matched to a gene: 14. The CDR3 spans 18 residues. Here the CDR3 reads CASSEAEEGGEVGYGYTF. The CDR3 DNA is TGTGCCAGCAGTGAAGCGGAGGAAGGGGGCGAGGTTGGCTATGGCTACACCTTC.

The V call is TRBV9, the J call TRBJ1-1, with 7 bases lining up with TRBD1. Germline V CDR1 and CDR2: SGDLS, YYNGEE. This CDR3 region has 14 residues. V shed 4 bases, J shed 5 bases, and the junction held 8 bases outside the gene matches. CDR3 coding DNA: TGTGCCAGCAGCCCCCCGACAGGGAAGACTGAAGCTTTCTTT. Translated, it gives CASSPPTGKTEAFF.

CDR3 nucleotides: TGCAGCGTCCTGACTAGCGGATACGAGCAGTACTTC. Translating gives CSVLTSGYEQYF. The V and J genes are TRBV29-1 and TRBJ2-7, with 9 positions matching TRBD2. The germline gives CDR1 SQVTM, CDR2 ANQGSEA. The V gene end was trimmed by 6 bases and the J gene end by 4 bases; junction bases not matched to a gene: 4. The CDR3 is made up of 12 amino acids.

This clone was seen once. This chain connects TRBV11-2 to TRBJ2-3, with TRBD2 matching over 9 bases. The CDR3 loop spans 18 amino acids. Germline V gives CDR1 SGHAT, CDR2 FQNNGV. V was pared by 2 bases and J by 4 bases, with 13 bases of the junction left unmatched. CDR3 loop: CASSLLATSGFVADTQYF. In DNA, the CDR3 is TGTGCCAGCAGCTTATTAGCGACTAGCGGATTCGTGGCAGATACGCAGTATTTT.

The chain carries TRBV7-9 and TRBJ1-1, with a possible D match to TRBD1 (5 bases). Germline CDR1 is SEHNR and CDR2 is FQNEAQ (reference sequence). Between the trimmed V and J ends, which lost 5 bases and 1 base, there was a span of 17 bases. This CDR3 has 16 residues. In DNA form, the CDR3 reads TGTGCCAGCAGCGGCGACGAGGGTGGGGGGAACACTGAAGCTTTCTTT. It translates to CASSGDEGGGNTEAFF.

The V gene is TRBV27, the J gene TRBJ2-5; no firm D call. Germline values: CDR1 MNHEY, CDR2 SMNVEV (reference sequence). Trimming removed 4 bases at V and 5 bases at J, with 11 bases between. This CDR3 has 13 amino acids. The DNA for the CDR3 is TGTGCCAGCAGTTCCGAAGGGCGGGAGACCCAGTACTTC. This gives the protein CASSSEGRETQYF.

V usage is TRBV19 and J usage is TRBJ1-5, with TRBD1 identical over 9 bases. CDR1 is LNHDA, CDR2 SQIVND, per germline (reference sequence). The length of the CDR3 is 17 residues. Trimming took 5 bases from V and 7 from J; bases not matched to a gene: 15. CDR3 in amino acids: CASSQGTGYSSGQPQHF. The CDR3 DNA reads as TGTGCCAGTAGTCAGGGGACAGGGTATAGTTCGGGCCAGCCCCAGCATTTT.

This chain's CDR3 is CASNRPGEGGEQYF. The DNA for the CDR3 is TGTGCCAGCAACCGACCAGGGGAAGGGGGCGAGCAGTACTTC. The chain recombines TRBV28 with TRBJ2-7; TRBD1 might be the D (6 bases). The CDR3 sequence is 14 residues long. Germline V gene data show CDR1 as MDHEN and CDR2 as SYDVKM. Trimming cost V 7 bases and J 6 bases, with 19 bases left between them.

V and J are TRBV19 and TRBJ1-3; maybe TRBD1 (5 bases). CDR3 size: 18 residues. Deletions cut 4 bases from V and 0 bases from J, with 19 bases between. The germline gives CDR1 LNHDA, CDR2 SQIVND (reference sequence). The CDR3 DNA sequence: TGTGCCAGTAGTACTCTGATGGGACTTTCGAGCTCTGGAAACACCATATATTTT. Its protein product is CASSTLMGLSSSGNTIYF.

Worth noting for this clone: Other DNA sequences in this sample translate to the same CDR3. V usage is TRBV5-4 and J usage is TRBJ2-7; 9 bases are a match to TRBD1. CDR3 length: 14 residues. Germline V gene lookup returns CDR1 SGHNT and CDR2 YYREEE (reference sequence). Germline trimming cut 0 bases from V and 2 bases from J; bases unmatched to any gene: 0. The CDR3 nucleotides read TGTGCCAGCAGCTTGGGACAGGGGGCCTACGAGCAGTACTTC. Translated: CASSLGQGAYEQYF. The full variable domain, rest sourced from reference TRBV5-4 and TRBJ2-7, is ETGVTQSPTHLIKTRGQQVTLRCSSQSGHNTVSWYQQALGQGPQFIFQYYREEENGRGNFPPRFSGLQFPNYSSELNVNALELDDSALYLCASSLGQGAYEQYFGPGTRLTVT.

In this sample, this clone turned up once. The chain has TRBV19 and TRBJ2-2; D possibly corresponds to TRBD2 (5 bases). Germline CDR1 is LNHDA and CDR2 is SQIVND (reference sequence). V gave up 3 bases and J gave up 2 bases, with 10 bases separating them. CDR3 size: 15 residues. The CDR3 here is CASSIPDSNTGELFF. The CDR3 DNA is TGTGCCAGTAGTATCCCGGACTCAAACACCGGGGAGCTGTTTTTT. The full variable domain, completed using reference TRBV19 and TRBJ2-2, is DGGITQSPKYLFRKEGQNVTLSCEQNLNHDAMYWYRQDPGQGLRLIYYSQIVNDFQKGDIAEGYSVSREKKESFPLTVTSAQKNPTAFYLCASSIPDSNTGELFFGEGSRLTVL.

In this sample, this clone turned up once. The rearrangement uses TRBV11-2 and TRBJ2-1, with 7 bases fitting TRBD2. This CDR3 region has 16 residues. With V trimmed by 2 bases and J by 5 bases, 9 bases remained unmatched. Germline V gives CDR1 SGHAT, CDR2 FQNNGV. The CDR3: CASSLNIGRKDNEQFF. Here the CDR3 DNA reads TGTGCCAGCAGCTTAAACATCGGGAGGAAGGACAATGAGCAGTTCTTC.

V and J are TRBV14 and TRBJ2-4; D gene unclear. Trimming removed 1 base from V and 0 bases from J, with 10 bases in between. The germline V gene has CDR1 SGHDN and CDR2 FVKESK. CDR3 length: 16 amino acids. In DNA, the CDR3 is TGTGCCAGCAGCCAAGGGATAGGTGAAGCCAAAAACATTCAGTACTTC. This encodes CASSQGIGEAKNIQYF. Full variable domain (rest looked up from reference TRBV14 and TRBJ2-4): EAGVTQFPSHSVIEKGQTVTLRCDPISGHDNLYWYRRVMGKEIKFLLHFVKESKQDESGMPNNRFLAERTGGTYSTLKVQPAELEDSGVYFCASSQGIGEAKNIQYFGAGTRLSVL.

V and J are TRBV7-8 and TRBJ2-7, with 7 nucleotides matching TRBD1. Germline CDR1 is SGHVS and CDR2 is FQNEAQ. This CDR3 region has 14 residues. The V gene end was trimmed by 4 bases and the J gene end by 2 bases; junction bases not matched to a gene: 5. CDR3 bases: TGTGCCAGCAGCTCACAGGGGAGTGCCTACGAGCAGTACTTC. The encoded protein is CASSSQGSAYEQYF.

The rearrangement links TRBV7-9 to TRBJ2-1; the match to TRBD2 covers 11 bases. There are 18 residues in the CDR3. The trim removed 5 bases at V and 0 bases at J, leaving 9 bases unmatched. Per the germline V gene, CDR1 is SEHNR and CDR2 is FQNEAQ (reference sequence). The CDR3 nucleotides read TGTGCCAGCAGCCCAGGGACTAGCGGCGGGAGCTCCTACAATGAGCAGTTCTTC. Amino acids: CASSPGTSGGSSYNEQFF. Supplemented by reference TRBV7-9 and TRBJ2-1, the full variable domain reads DTGVSQNPRHKITKRGQNVTFRCDPISEHNRLYWYRQTLGQGPEFLTYFQNEAQLEKSRLLSDRFSAERPKGSFSTLEIQRTEQGDSAMYLCASSPGTSGGSSYNEQFFGPGTRLTVL.